This T cell receptor (beta chain) derives from a study of OX40 agonist ivuxolimab in advanced cancers. A history of autoimmune disease or systemic immunosuppression excluded patients. Blood specimens came from baseline, cycle 4 day 1, and cycle 7 day 1. The CDR3 is 16 amino acids. Germline V gives CDR1 MDHEN, CDR2 SYDVKM. V was cut by 6 bases and J by 0 bases, with 17 bases left in between. The method was immunoSEQ multiplex PCR; TCRdb's version includes in-frame clones alone and lacks a portion of them. The repertoire includes around 76,000 clones, 86% of them detected once, and approximately 7.7% sits in the top ten.

The TCR sequence derives from an adult with an advanced solid tumor such as melanoma, head and neck, liver or kidney cancer. This specimen was CD4+ or CD8+ T cells sorted from blood, taken in a trial of the OX40 agonist ivuxolimab. The chain has TRBV28 and TRBJ1-1; no definite D call. DNA of the CDR3: TGTGCCAGCAGCGATCCGCCAGGCGCCATGAACACTGAAGCTTTCTTT. Amino acids: CASSDPPGAMNTEAFF.